This TCR beta chain was obtained from a study of cytomegalovirus exposure and HLA in healthy donors. PCR involved 60 Vbeta and 13 Jbeta primers. The method was immunoSEQ multiplex PCR; TCRdb's version includes in-frame clones alone and lacks a portion of them. This sample has around 150,000 clones; about three quarters occur once, and the top ten carry 1.1% to 1.5%. CDR1 SGHDT and CDR2 YYEEEE come from the germline V gene. The CDR3 sequence is 13 residues long. The V end was cut by 6 bases, the J end by 5 bases, with 15 bases between. The chain is built from TRBV5-6 and TRBJ2-7; TRBD2 is a possible D gene (6 bases). The TCR sequence derives from a woman in her 30s in good health and CMV-seronegative. Specimen: PBMCs. CDR3 loop: CASNNIWEDEQYF. The CDR3 DNA reads as TGTGCCAGCAACAATATATGGGAGGACGAGCAGTACTTC.